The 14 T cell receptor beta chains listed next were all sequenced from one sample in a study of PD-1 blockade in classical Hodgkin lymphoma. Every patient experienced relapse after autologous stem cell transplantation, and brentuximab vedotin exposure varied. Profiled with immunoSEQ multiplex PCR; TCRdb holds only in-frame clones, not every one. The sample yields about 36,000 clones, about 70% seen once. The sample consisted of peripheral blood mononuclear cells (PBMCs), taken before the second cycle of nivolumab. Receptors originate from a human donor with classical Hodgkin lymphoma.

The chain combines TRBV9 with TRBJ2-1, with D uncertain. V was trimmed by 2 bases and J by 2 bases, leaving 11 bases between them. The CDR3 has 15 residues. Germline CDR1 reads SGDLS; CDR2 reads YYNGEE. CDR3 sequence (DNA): TGTGCCAGCAGCGTGAGAGACGTAGCCTACAATGAGCAGTTCTTC. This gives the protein CASSVRDVAYNEQFF.

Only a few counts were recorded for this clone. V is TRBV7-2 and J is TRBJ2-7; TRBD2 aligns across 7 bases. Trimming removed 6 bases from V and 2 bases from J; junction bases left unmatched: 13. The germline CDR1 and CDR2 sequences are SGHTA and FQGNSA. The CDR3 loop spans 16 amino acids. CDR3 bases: TGTGCCAGCAGTTACGGGGTGACTAGCAGGACCTACGAGCAGTACTTC. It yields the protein CASSYGVTSRTYEQYF.

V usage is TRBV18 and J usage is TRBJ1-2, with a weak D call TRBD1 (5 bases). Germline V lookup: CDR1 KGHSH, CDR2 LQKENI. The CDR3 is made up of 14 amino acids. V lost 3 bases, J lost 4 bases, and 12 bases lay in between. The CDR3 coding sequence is TGTGCCAGCTCACCGGGACCCACCGGCTATGGCTACACCTTC. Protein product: CASSPGPTGYGYTF.

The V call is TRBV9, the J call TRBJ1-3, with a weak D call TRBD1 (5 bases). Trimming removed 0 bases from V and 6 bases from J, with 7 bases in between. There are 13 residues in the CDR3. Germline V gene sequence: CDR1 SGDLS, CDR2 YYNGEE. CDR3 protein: CASSVEGSNTIYF. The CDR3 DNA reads TGTGCCAGCAGCGTAGAGGGGTCAAACACCATATATTTT.

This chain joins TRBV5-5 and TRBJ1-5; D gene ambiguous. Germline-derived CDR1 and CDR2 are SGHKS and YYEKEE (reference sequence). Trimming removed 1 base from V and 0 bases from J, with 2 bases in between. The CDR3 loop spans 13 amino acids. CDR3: CASSLYSNQPQHF. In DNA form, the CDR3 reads TGTGCCAGCAGCTTGTATAGCAATCAGCCCCAGCATTTT.

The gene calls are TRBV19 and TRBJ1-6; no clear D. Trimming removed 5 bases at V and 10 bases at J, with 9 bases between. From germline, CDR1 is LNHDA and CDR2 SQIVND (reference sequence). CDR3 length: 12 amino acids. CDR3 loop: CASSFRESPLHF. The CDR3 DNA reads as TGTGCCAGTAGTTTCCGGGAATCACCCCTCCACTTT.

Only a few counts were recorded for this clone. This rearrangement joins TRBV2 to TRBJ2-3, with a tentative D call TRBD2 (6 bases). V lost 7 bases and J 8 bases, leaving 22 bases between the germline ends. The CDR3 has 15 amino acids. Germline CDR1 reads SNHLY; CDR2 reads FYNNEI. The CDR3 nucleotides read TGTGCCAGCACCAAGGCTGGACCGGCCGGGGGTACGCAGTATTTT. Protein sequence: CASTKAGPAGGTQYF.

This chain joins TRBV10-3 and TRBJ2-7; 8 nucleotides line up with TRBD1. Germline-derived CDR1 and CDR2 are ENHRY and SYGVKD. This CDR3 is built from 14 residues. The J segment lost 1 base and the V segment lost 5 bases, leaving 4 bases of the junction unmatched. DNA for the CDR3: TGTGCCATCAGTCGGACAGGGATGTCCTACGAGCAGTACTTC. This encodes CAISRTGMSYEQYF.

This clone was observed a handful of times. The CDR3 reads CARSPLLAGASGEQYF. In DNA, the CDR3 is TGTGCCAGAAGCCCGTTACTAGCGGGAGCTTCAGGCGAGCAGTACTTC. The chain links TRBV5-3 to TRBJ2-7; 11 bases align to TRBD2. TRBV5-3 is designated an ORF whose function remains uncertain. Unmatched junction bases numbered 12, after V lost 4 bases and J lost 6 bases. The CDR3 extends over 16 amino acids.

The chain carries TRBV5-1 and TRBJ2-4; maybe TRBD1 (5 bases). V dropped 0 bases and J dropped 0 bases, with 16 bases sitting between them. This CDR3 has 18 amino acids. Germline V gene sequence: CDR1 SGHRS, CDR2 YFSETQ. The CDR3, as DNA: TGCGCCAGCAGCTTGGACACTACAGGTCTGCTAGCCAAAAACATTCAGTACTTC. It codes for CASSLDTTGLLAKNIQYF.

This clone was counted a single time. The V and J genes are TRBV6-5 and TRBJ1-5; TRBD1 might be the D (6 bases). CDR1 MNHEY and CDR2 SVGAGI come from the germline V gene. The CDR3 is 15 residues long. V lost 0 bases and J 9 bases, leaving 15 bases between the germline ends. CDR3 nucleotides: TGTGCCAGCAGTTACTCGAACAGGGCGGAGGGGCCCCAGCATTTT. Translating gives CASSYSNRAEGPQHF.

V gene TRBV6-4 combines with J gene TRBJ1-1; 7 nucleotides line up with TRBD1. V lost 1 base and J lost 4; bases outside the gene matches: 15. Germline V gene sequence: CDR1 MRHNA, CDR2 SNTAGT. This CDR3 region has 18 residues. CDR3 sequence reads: CASSDFGTVKVASTEAFF. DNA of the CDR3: TGTGCCAGCAGTGACTTCGGGACAGTAAAAGTGGCCAGCACTGAAGCTTTCTTT.

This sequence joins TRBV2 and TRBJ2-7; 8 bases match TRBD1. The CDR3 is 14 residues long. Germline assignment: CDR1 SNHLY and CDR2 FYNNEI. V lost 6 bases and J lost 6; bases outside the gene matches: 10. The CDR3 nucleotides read TGTGCCAGCAGCTGGGACAGGTCATATTCCGAGCAGTACTTC. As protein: CASSWDRSYSEQYF.

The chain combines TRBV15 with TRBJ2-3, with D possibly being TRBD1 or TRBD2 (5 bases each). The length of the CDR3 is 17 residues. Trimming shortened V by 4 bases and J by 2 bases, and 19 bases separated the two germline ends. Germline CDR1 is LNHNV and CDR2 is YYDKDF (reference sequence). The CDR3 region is CATSKSWGTGPTDTQYF. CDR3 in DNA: TGTGCCACCAGCAAGAGCTGGGGCACGGGACCCACAGATACGCAGTATTTT.